This TCR beta chain was sequenced for a study of T and B cells in COVID-19 patients. By share, this clonotype counts as medium-sized. Each TRB amplification used about 250-550 ng of genomic DNA from blood. The CDR3 covers 17 residues. Trimming stripped 6 bases from V and 1 base from J, with 22 bases between. Per germline, CDR1 MNHEY and CDR2 SVGAGI. Multiplex PCR with BIOMED2 TRB-A/B primer pools amplified TRB rearrangements. TCRdb processed the multiplex PCR reads anew with MiXCR; each CDR3 protein has one entry. This table holds some 6,000 distinct CDR3 sequences, roughly 25% found once. Sequencing input: blood. This sequence joins TRBV6-5 and TRBJ2-7; perhaps TRBD1 as D (6 bases). The sequence derives from a human donor with active COVID-19. The CDR3 loop reads CASRRRQTAGTSYEQYF. CDR3 DNA sequence: TGTGCCAGCAGGAGAAGGCAAACAGCCGGGACATCCTACGAGCAGTACTTC.